This TCR beta chain comes out of a study of cytomegalovirus exposure and HLA in healthy donors. PCR employed 60 Vbeta and 13 Jbeta primers. Sequencing was performed with immunoSEQ multiplex PCR; in TCRdb, only in-frame clones are kept and a portion is missing. The sample records 50,000 to 65,000 clones, roughly 71% being singletons. The length of the CDR3 is 13 residues. Germline V gives CDR1 MNHEY, CDR2 SVGAGI. V dropped 4 bases and J dropped 5; count of bases not matched to a gene: 1. The receptor's source is a man aged 50-60 years in good health and CMV-seropositive. This sequence joins TRBV6-5 and TRBJ2-5; 10 bases map to TRBD2. Source material: PBMCs. The DNA of the CDR3 is TGTGCCAGCAGTTTTAGCGGGGGGGAGACCCAGTACTTC. Its protein product is CASSFSGGETQYF.